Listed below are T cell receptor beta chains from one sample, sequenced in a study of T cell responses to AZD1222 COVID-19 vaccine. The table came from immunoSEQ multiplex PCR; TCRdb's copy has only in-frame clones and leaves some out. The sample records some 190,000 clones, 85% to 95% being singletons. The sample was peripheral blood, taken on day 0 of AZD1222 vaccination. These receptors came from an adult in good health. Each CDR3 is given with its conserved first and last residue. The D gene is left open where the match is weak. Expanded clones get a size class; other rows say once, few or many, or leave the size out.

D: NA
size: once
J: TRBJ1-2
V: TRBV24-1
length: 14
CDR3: CATSDFSKDYGYTF
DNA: TGTGCCACCAGTGATTTCTCAAAGGACTATGGCTACACCTTC

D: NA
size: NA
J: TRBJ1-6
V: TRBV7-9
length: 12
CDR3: CASSFPNSPLHF
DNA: TGTGCCAGCAGCTTTCCCAATTCACCCCTCCACTTT

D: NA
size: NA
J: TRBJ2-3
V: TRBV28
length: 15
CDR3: CASSLISPSTDTQYF
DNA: TGTGCCAGCAGTTTAATTTCCCCTAGCACAGATACGCAGTATTTT

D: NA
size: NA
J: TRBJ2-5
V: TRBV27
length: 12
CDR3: CASSLDQETQYF
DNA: TGTGCCAGCAGTTTAGACCAAGAGACCCAGTACTTC

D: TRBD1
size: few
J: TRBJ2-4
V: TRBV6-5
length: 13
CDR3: CASTGQGKNIQYF
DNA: TGTGCCAGCACTGGACAGGGGAAAAACATTCAGTACTTC

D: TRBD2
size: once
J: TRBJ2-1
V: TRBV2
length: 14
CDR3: CASRGDSFYNEQFF
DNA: TGTGCCAGCCGGGGGGACTCTTTCTACAATGAGCAGTTCTTC

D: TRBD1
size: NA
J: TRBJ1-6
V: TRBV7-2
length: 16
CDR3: CASSFLTGVWDSPLHF
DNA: TGTGCCAGCAGCTTTCTGACAGGGGTTTGGGATTCACCCCTCCACTTT

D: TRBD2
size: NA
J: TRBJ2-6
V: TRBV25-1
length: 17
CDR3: CASSEYAAGSGANVLTF
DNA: TGTGCCAGCAGTGAATACGCAGCGGGGTCTGGGGCCAACGTCCTGACTTTC

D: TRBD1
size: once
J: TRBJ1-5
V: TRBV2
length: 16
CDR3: CASRRTGINSNQPQHF
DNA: TGTGCCAGCAGGAGGACAGGGATTAATAGCAATCAGCCCCAGCATTTT

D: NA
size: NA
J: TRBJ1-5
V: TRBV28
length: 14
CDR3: CASSLDHFLGPQHF
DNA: TGTGCCAGCAGTTTAGACCACTTCTTGGGGCCCCAGCATTTT

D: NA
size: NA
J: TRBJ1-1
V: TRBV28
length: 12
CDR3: CASSLFYTEAFF
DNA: TGTGCCAGCAGTTTATTCTACACTGAAGCTTTCTTT

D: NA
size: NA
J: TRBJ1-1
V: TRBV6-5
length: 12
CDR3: CASRHREAEAFF
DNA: TGTGCCAGCAGACACCGGGAGGCTGAAGCTTTCTTT

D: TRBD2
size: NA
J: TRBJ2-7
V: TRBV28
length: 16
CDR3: CASSSSSRAGVDEQYF
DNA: TGTGCCAGCAGTTCCTCCAGCCGGGCGGGGGTTGACGAGCAGTACTTC

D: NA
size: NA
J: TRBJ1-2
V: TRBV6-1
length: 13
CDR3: CASSENRVSGYTF
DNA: TGTGCCAGCAGTGAAAACCGGGTTTCTGGCTACACCTTC

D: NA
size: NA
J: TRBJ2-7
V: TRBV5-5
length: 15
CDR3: CASSGREMVSYEQYF
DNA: TGTGCCAGCAGCGGCAGGGAGATGGTCTCCTACGAGCAGTACTTC

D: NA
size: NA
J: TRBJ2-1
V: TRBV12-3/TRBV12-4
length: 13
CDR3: CASSNYPYNEQFF
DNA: TGTGCCAGCAGTAATTACCCCTACAATGAGCAGTTCTTC

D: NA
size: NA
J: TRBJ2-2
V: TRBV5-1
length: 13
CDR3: CASRDANTGELFF
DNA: TGCGCCAGCAGAGATGCGAACACCGGGGAGCTGTTTTTT

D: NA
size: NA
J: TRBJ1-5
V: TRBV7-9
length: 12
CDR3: CASSFVGQPQHF
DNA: TGTGCCAGCAGCTTTGTGGGTCAGCCCCAGCATTTT

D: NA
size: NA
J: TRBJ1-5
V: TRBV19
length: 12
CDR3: CASSSSGQPQHF
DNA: TGTGCCAGTAGTAGCTCTGGTCAGCCCCAGCATTTT

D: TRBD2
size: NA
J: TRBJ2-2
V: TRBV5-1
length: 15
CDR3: CASSNSGGNTGELFF
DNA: TGCGCCAGCAGCAATAGCGGGGGGAACACCGGGGAGCTGTTTTTT

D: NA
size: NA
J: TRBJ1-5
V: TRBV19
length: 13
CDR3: CASSPNSNQPQHF
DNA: TGTGCCAGTAGCCCTAATAGCAATCAGCCCCAGCATTTT

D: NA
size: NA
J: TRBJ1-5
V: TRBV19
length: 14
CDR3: CASRSTDSNQPQHF
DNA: TGTGCCAGTAGATCGACAGATAGCAATCAGCCCCAGCATTTT

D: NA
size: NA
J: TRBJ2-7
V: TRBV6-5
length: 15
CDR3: CASSYSPTGSYEQYF
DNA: TGTGCCAGCAGTTACTCCCCGACAGGATCCTACGAGCAGTACTTC

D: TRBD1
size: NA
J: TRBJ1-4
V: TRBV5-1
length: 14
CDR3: CASSPGQGNEKLFF
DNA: TGCGCCAGCAGCCCGGGACAGGGTAATGAAAAACTGTTTTTT

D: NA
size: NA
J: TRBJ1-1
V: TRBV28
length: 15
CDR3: CASSPAPGARTEAFF
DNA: TGTGCCAGCAGTCCCGCGCCAGGGGCGCGCACTGAAGCTTTCTTT

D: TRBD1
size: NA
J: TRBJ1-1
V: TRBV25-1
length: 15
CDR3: CASSDDRQGNTEAFF
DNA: TGTGCCAGCAGTGACGACAGACAGGGGAACACTGAAGCTTTCTTT

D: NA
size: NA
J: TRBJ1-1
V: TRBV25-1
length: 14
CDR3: CASTPREGGTEAFF
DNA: TGTGCCAGCACTCCCAGGGAGGGAGGAACTGAAGCTTTCTTT

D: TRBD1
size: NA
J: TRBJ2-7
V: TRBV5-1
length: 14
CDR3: CASSSRTGYYEQYF
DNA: TGCGCCAGCAGCTCAAGGACAGGCTACTACGAGCAGTACTTC

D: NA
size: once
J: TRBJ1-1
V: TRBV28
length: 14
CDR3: CASRPRSWNTEAFF
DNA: TGTGCCAGCCGACCAAGGAGTTGGAACACTGAAGCTTTCTTT

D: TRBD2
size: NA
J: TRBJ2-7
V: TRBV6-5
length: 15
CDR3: CASSPGLAGTPELYF
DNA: TGTGCCAGCAGTCCGGGACTAGCGGGGACCCCCGAGTTGTACTTC

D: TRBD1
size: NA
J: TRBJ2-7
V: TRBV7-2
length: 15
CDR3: CASSLADRGAYEQYF
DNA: TGTGCCAGCAGCTTAGCGGACAGGGGGGCCTACGAGCAGTACTTC

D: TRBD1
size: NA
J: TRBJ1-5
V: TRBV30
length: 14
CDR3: CAWSDTGAGQPQHF
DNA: TGTGCCTGGAGTGATACAGGGGCAGGTCAGCCCCAGCATTTT

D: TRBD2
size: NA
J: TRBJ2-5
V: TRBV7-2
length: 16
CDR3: CASSLVGAGGQETQYF
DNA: TGTGCCAGCAGCCTAGTAGGGGCGGGGGGCCAAGAGACCCAGTACTTC

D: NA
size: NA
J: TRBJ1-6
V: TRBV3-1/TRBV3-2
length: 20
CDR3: CASSQGLGDKTSSYNSPLHF
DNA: TGTGCCAGCAGCCAAGGGTTAGGGGACAAGACGAGCTCCTATAATTCACCCCTCCACTTT

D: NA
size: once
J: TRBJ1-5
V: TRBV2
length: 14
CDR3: CASSSGTSNQPQHF
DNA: TGTGCCAGCAGCTCCGGGACGTCTAATCAGCCCCAGCATTTT

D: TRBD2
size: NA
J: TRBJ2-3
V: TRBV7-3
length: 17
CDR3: CASSLRLAGFSTDTQYF
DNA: TGTGCCAGCAGCTTAAGGCTAGCGGGATTTAGCACAGATACGCAGTATTTT

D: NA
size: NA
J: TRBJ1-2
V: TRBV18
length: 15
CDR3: CASSPDIRENYGYTF
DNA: TGTGCCAGCTCACCAGACATCCGGGAGAACTATGGCTACACCTTC

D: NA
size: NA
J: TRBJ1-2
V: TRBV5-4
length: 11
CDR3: CASSFNYGYTF
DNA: TGTGCCAGCAGCTTTAACTATGGCTACACCTTC

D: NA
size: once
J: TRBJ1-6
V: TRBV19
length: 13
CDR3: CASSRAGNSPLHF
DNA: TGTGCCAGTAGTCGGGCGGGGAATTCACCCCTCCACTTT

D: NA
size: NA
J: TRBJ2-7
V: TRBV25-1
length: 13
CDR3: CASSEGFSYEQYF
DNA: TGTGCCAGCAGTGAGGGTTTCTCCTACGAGCAGTACTTC

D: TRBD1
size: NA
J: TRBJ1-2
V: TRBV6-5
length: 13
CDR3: CASRHTGGNGYTF
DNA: TGTGCCAGCAGGCACACAGGGGGCAATGGCTACACCTTC

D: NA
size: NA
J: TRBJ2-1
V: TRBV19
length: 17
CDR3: CASSGMKEKSSYNEQFF
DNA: TGTGCCAGTAGTGGGATGAAGGAGAAGAGCTCCTACAATGAGCAGTTCTTC

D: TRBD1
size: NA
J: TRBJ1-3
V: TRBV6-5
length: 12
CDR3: CASSDRENTIYF
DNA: TGTGCCAGCAGCGACAGGGAGAACACCATATATTTT

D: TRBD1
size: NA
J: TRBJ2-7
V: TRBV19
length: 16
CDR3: CASSIGTGALVYEQYF
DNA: TGTGCCAGTAGTATTGGGACAGGGGCCCTCGTTTACGAGCAGTACTTC

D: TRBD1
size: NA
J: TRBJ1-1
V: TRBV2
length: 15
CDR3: CASRRPGQTNTEAFF
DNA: TGTGCCAGCAGGCGCCCGGGACAGACTAACACTGAAGCTTTCTTT

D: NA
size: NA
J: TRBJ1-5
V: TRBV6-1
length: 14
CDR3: CASSEGGRPRPQHF
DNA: TGTGCCAGCAGTGAAGGGGGACGGCCCAGGCCCCAGCATTTT

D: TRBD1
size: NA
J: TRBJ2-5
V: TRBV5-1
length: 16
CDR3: CASTKGQGPNLETQYF
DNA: TGCGCCAGCACCAAGGGACAGGGACCGAACTTAGAGACCCAGTACTTC

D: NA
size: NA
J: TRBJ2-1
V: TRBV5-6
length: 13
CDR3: CASSLAAKRQQFF
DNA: TGTGCCAGCAGCTTGGCAGCAAAGCGGCAGCAGTTCTTC

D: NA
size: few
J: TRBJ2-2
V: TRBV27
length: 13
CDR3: CASSLSNTGELFF
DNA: TGTGCCAGCAGTCTGTCGAACACCGGGGAGCTGTTTTTT

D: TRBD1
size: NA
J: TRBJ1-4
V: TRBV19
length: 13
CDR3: CASSPGTGKKLFF
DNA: TGTGCCAGTAGTCCGGGGACAGGGAAAAAACTGTTTTTT

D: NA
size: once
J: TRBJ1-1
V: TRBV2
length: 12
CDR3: CASYGGGTEAFF
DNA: TGTGCCAGCTACGGTGGCGGGACTGAAGCTTTCTTT

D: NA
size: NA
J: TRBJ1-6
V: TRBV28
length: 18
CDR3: CASSTKWGGSSLNSPLHF
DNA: TGTGCCAGCAGTACGAAATGGGGGGGCTCCTCACTGAATTCACCCCTCCACTTT

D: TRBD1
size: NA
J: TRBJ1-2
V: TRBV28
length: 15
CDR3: CASSRSGTGEQGYTF
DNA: TGTGCCAGCAGCCGCTCGGGGACAGGGGAACAAGGCTACACCTTC

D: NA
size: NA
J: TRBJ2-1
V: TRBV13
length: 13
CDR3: CASSNPFPNEQFF
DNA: TGTGCCAGCAGCAACCCCTTCCCCAATGAGCAGTTCTTC